The 25 T cell receptor beta chains reported below all come from one sample, sequenced in a study of blood T cell repertoires in COVID-19. Clones were sequenced by immunoSEQ multiplex PCR, and TCRdb holds only the in-frame ones, with some missing. The repertoire has about 200,000 clones, around 81% of them found once; the top ten carry around 5.4%. Sequenced: peripheral blood. These TCRs come from a woman in her 70s with acute or convalescent COVID-19.

This clone has just a few counts. The chain has TRBV28 and TRBJ1-1; perhaps TRBD1 as D (6 bases). Trimming took 4 bases from V and 4 from J, leaving 16 bases between them. Germline CDR1 is MDHEN and CDR2 is SYDVKM. CDR3 size: 15 residues. CDR3 coding DNA: TGTGCCAGCAGTTCACACAGGGCGGTTCCCACTGAAGCTTTCTTT. Protein sequence: CASSSHRAVPTEAFF.

The rearrangement joins TRBV2 to TRBJ2-1; 9 nucleotides line up with TRBD1. This CDR3 contains 14 residues. V shed 0 bases and J 14 bases; nucleotides not matched to a gene: 8. In germline, CDR1 is SNHLY, CDR2 FYNNEI. In DNA, the CDR3 is TGTGCCAGCAGTGAAGCTGCGGACAGGGGTCCGAAGTTCTTC. Translating gives CASSEAADRGPKFF.

The chain employs TRBV6-2 or TRBV6-3 and TRBJ2-2; no definite D call. Trimming cost V 2 bases and J 4 bases, with 5 bases left between them. The CDR3 spans 13 residues. CDR1 and CDR2 from the germline V gene are MNHEY and SVGEGT. In DNA, the CDR3 is TGTGCCAGCAGTTACGGCGGCACCGGGGAGCTGTTTTTT. Protein: CASSYGGTGELFF.

The rearrangement uses TRBV12-3 or TRBV12-4 and TRBJ2-5, with D unresolved. This CDR3 spans 13 amino acids. Trimming stripped 2 bases from V and 2 bases from J, with 6 bases between. The CDR3 DNA follows: TGTGCCAGCAGTTTATTGAGACAAGAGACCCAGTACTTC. Protein product: CASSLLRQETQYF.

The V gene is TRBV7-3, the J gene TRBJ1-1; no definite D call. Germline assignment: CDR1 SGHTA and CDR2 FQGTGA. The CDR3 extends over 13 amino acids. Trimming shortened V by 3 bases and J by 1 base, and 6 bases separated the two germline ends. CDR3 protein: CASSFTGNTEAFF. CDR3 DNA: TGTGCCAGCAGCTTCACGGGGAACACTGAAGCTTTCTTT.

V and J are TRBV5-4 and TRBJ2-1, with 12 bases matching TRBD2. Germline CDR1 reads SGHNT; CDR2 reads YYREEE (reference sequence). The V segment lost 3 bases and the J segment 15 bases; nucleotides outside the gene matches: 7. The CDR3 is made up of 13 amino acids. CDR3 region: CASSSDPSGRVFF. The CDR3 DNA sequence: TGTGCCAGCAGCTCGGACCCTAGCGGGAGGGTGTTCTTC.

This clone occurred a few times. The chain uses TRBV7-9 and TRBJ2-1; possibly TRBD2 for D (5 bases). The V gene's germline CDR1 is SEHNR and CDR2 FQNEAQ (reference sequence). CDR3 size: 17 residues. The germline V and J ends were trimmed by 4 bases and 6 bases, with 22 bases remaining between them. CDR3 region: CASSSPQRTYVLNEQFF. The DNA for the CDR3 is TGTGCCAGCAGCTCCCCTCAAAGGACTTACGTCCTCAATGAGCAGTTCTTC.

The J gene is TRBJ2-5, the V gene TRBV3-1 (or the pseudogene TRBV3-2), with D unresolved. The V and J ends lost 1 base and 7 bases respectively, with 10 bases between them. There are 13 residues in the CDR3. Per germline, CDR1 LGHDT and CDR2 YNNKEL (reference sequence). CDR3 protein: CASSQGGVGTQYF. The CDR3 nucleotides read TGTGCCAGCAGCCAAGGAGGAGTTGGGACCCAGTACTTC.

This clone is a singleton in its sample. The chain couples TRBV27 to TRBJ1-1; D is unresolved. There are 13 residues in the CDR3. Germline V lookup: CDR1 MNHEY, CDR2 SMNVEV (reference sequence). Trimming took off 3 bases at V and 3 bases at J, with 8 bases between the two ends. The CDR3 loop is CASSFGYDTEAFF. The CDR3 DNA reads TGTGCCAGCAGTTTCGGGTATGACACTGAAGCTTTCTTT.

Here the CDR3 reads CASSPTGGGDIQYF. The DNA for the CDR3 is TGTGCCAGCTCACCAACGGGGGGCGGAGACATTCAGTACTTC. The J gene is TRBJ2-4, the V gene TRBV18, with D possibly TRBD2 on 7 matching bases. V lost 2 bases and J 8 bases, leaving 13 bases between the germline ends. This CDR3 spans 14 amino acids. Germline values: CDR1 KGHSH, CDR2 LQKENI.

The rearrangement uses TRBV10-3 and TRBJ2-7; 10 bases are a match to TRBD1. The CDR3 length is 15 residues. Losses at the gene ends were 4 bases for V and 2 bases for J; bases not matched to a gene: 5. The V gene's germline CDR1 is ENHRY and CDR2 SYGVKD. CDR3 sequence: CAISGGGQGTYEQYF. The CDR3 DNA follows: TGTGCCATCAGTGGGGGGGGACAGGGGACCTACGAGCAGTACTTC.

This clone occurred a few times. The chain couples TRBV12-5 to TRBJ2-2; the match to TRBD1 covers 12 bases. Losses at the gene ends were 5 bases for V and 7 bases for J; bases not matched to a gene: 8. This CDR3 region has 16 residues. Per germline, CDR1 LGHNT and CDR2 FRNRAP. CDR3 sequence (DNA): TGTGCTAGTGGTCCAGGGACAGGGGGCAAAGGCGGGGAGCTGTTTTTT. Translated: CASGPGTGGKGGELFF.

This chain links TRBV7-9 with TRBJ2-5; TRBD1 aligns across 9 bases. The length of the CDR3 is 14 residues. The germline V gene encodes CDR1 SEHNR and CDR2 FQNEAQ (reference sequence). V was clipped by 5 bases and J by 4 bases; unmatched bases: 5. For the CDR3, the DNA is TGTGCCAGCAGCCCCAGGACAGGGGTAGAGACCCAGTACTTC. As protein: CASSPRTGVETQYF.

This chain joins TRBV5-4 and TRBJ2-3; TRBD2 matches at 8 bases. The germline CDR1 and CDR2 sequences are SGHNT and YYREEE (reference sequence). This CDR3 contains 15 residues. J was trimmed by 3 bases and V by 4 bases; bases with no gene match: 7. The CDR3 here is CASSPSAGATDTQYF. The DNA of the CDR3 is TGTGCCAGCAGCCCTTCAGCGGGAGCAACAGATACGCAGTATTTT. Together with reference TRBV5-4 and TRBJ2-3, the CDR3 gives the full variable domain: ETGVTQSPTHLIKTRGQQVTLRCSSQSGHNTVSWYQQALGQGPQFIFQYYREEENGRGNFPPRFSGLQFPNYSSELNVNALELDDSALYLCASSPSAGATDTQYFGPGTRLTVL.

V usage is TRBV19 and J usage is TRBJ1-1; D is possibly TRBD1 (6 bases). The germline V gene has CDR1 LNHDA and CDR2 SQIVND (reference sequence). CDR3 size: 14 residues. V was cut by 8 bases and J by 0 bases, with 13 bases left in between. The CDR3 loop is CASSSGTMNTEAFF. CDR3 DNA sequence: TGTGCCAGTTCCTCCGGGACAATGAACACTGAAGCTTTCTTT.

The chain is built from TRBV28 and TRBJ2-1; 12 bases align to TRBD1. Germline V gene lookup returns CDR1 MDHEN and CDR2 SYDVKM. The J segment lost 12 bases and the V segment lost 5 bases, leaving 11 bases of the junction unmatched. The CDR3 runs to 15 residues. CDR3 nucleotide sequence: TGTGCCAGCAGTCCGCCGGGACAGGGGGCTTTCAGGCAGTTCTTC. Translating it yields CASSPPGQGAFRQFF.

V usage is TRBV27 and J usage is TRBJ2-5; a weak D match, TRBD2 (5 bases). V lost 5 bases to trimming and J lost 5 bases, with 12 bases between them. Germline CDR1 reads MNHEY; CDR2 reads SMNVEV (reference sequence). The CDR3 covers 13 residues. CDR3 loop: CASSIRTEETQYF. The CDR3, as DNA: TGTGCCAGCAGTATAAGGACTGAGGAGACCCAGTACTTC.

This clone was picked up a small number of times. CDR3 residues: CASSKPPRDRDLYTIYF. CDR3 DNA: TGTGCCAGTAGTAAGCCCCCGAGGGACAGGGACCTCTACACCATATATTTT. The gene calls are TRBV19 and TRBJ1-3, with 9 bases fitting TRBD1. Germline lookup yields CDR1 LNHDA and CDR2 SQIVND (reference sequence). Trimming cost V 4 bases and J 8 bases; bases outside gene matches: 15. This CDR3 is 17 amino acids long.

The chain is built from TRBV7-8 and TRBJ1-2; maybe TRBD1 (5 bases). V was trimmed by 1 base and J by 6 bases, leaving 21 bases between them. Germline assignment: CDR1 SGHVS and CDR2 FQNEAQ. The CDR3 runs 17 residues. CDR3 DNA: TGTGCCAGCAGCTTAGTACAAGGGGTTAGGGTTAAAGATGGCTACACCTTC. This translates into CASSLVQGVRVKDGYTF.

This clone appeared a single time. The V and J genes are TRBV29-1 and TRBJ2-7; D is perhaps TRBD1 (5 bases). The CDR3 sequence is 14 residues long. Germline V gives CDR1 SQVTM, CDR2 ANQGSEA. The V end lost 3 bases, the J end lost 6 bases, and 18 bases lay between the germline ends. The CDR3 DNA is TGCAGCGTTGAGTTAGGGGCCGATGGAGCCGAGCAGTACTTC. This sequence encodes CSVELGADGAEQYF.

The gene calls are TRBV10-3 and TRBJ2-3, with 10 bases matching TRBD1. V dropped 0 bases and J dropped 0; count of bases not matched to a gene: 6. CDR1 and CDR2 (germline): ENHRY, SYGVKD. The CDR3 is 18 residues long. The CDR3, as DNA: TGTGCCATCAGTGAGTCAGGGGGACAGGGGATAAGCACAGATACGCAGTATTTT. It translates to CAISESGGQGISTDTQYF.

The rearrangement uses TRBV19 and TRBJ1-3, with unresolved D. Trimming cost V 3 bases and J 11 bases, with 11 bases left between them. The CDR3 consists of 12 residues. Germline V CDR1 and CDR2: LNHDA, SQIVND (reference sequence). CDR3 sequence: CASSIRGAAIYF. CDR3 DNA sequence: TGTGCCAGTAGTATCCGAGGTGCCGCCATATATTTT.

This rearrangement joins TRBV30 to TRBJ2-7; 8 bases agree with TRBD2. The V segment lost 0 bases and the J segment 4 bases; nucleotides outside the gene matches: 8. There are 15 residues in the CDR3. Per germline, CDR1 GTSNPN and CDR2 SVGIG (reference sequence). The CDR3 is CAWSVRLAGGYEQYF. DNA of the CDR3: TGTGCCTGGAGTGTACGGCTAGCGGGTGGTTACGAGCAGTACTTC.

The gene calls are TRBV28 and TRBJ2-3, with D maybe TRBD2 (5 bases). The V end lost 6 bases, the J end lost 0 bases, and 22 bases lay between the germline ends. CDR3 length: 18 amino acids. Germline V gene data show CDR1 as MDHEN and CDR2 as SYDVKM. CDR3 in amino acids: CASSLLQTIAKSTDTQYF. The CDR3 nucleotides are TGTGCCAGCAGCTTACTCCAAACCATAGCGAAGAGCACAGATACGCAGTATTTT.

The chain uses TRBV6-5 and TRBJ2-3; no reliable D call. The CDR3 is 16 amino acids. Germline V gene sequence: CDR1 MNHEY, CDR2 SVGAGI. Trimming cost V 3 bases and J 2 bases, with 15 bases left between them. The CDR3 here is CASSYRQAINTDTQYF. The DNA for the CDR3 is TGTGCCAGCAGTTATCGTCAGGCGATTAACACAGATACGCAGTATTTT.